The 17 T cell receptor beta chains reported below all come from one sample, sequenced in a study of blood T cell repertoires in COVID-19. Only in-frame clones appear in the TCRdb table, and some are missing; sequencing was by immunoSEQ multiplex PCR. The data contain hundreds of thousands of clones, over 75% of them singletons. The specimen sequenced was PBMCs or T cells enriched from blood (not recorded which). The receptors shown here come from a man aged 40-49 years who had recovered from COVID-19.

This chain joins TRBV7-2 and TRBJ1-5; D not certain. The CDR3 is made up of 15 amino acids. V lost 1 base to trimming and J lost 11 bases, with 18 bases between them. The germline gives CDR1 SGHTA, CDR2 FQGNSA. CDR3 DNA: TGTGCCAGCAGCTTAGATTCAGCAGGCCGATTGGCCCAGCATTTT. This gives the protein CASSLDSAGRLAQHF.

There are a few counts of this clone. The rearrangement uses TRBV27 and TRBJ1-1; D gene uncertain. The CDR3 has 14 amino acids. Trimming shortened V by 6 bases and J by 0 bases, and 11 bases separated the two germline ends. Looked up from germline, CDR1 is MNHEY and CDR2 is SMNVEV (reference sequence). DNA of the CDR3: TGTGCCAGCAGCCCAATTCCGGTGAACACTGAAGCTTTCTTT. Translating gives CASSPIPVNTEAFF.

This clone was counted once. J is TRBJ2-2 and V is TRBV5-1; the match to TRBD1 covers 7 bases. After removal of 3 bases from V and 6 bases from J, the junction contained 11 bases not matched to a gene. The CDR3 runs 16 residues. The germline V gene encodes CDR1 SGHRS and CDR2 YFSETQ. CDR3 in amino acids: CASSSLDRAKAGELFF. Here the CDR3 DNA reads TGCGCCAGCAGCTCGCTTGACAGGGCGAAGGCCGGGGAGCTGTTTTTT. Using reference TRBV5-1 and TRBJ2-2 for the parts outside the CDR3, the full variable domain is KAGVTQTPRYLIKTRGQQVTLSCSPISGHRSVSWYQQTPGQGLQFLFEYFSETQRNKGNFPGRFSGRQFSNSRSEMNVSTLELGDSALYLCASSSLDRAKAGELFFGEGSRLTVL.

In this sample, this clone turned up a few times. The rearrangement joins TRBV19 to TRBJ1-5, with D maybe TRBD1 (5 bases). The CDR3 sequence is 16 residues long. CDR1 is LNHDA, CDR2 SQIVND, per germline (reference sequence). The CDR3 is CATTPQVLGNNQPQHF. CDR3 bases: TGTGCTACAACCCCACAGGTTCTAGGCAACAATCAGCCCCAGCATTTT.

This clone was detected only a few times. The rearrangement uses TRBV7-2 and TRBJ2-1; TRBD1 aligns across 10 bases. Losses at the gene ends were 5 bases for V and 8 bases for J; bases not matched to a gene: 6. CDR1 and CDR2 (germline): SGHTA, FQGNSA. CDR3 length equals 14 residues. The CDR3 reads CASSKGTGVYEQFF. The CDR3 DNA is TGTGCCAGCAGCAAGGGGACAGGGGTTTATGAGCAGTTCTTC.

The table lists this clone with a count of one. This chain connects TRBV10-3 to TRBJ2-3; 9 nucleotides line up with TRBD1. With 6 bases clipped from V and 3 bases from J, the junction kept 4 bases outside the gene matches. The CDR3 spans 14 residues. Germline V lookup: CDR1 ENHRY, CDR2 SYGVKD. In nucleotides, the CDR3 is TGTGCCATCAGCCCGGGACAGGGAACAGATACGCAGTATTTT. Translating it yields CAISPGQGTDTQYF.

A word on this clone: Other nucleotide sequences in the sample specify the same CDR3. This CDR3 reads CASSLLTGNTEAFF. Here the CDR3 DNA reads TGTGCCAGCAGTCTACTGACAGGGAACACTGAAGCTTTCTTT. The gene calls are TRBV27 and TRBJ1-1, with D possibly being TRBD1 (6 bases). Germline loops: CDR1 MNHEY, CDR2 SMNVEV (reference sequence). Trimming stripped 5 bases from V and 1 base from J, with 11 bases between. The CDR3 contains 14 residues.

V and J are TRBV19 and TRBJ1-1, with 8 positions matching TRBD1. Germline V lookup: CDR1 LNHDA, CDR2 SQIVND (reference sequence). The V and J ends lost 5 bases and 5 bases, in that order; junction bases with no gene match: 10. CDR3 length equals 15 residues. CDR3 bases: TGTGCCAGTAGTCCCTGGACAGGGCTGGGGACTGAAGCTTTCTTT. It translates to CASSPWTGLGTEAFF.

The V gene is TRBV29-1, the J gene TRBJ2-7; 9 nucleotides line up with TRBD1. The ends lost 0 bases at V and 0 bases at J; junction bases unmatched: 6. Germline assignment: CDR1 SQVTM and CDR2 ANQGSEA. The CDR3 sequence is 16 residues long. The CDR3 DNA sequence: TGCAGCGTTGAAGACCACGGGACAGGGCCCTCCTACGAGCAGTACTTC. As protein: CSVEDHGTGPSYEQYF.

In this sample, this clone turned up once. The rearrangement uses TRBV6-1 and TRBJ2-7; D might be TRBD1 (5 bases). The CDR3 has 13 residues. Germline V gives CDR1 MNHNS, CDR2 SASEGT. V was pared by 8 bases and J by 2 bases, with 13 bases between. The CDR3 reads CASGSGPTYEQYF. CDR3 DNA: TGTGCCAGCGGATCAGGGCCGACCTACGAGCAGTACTTC.

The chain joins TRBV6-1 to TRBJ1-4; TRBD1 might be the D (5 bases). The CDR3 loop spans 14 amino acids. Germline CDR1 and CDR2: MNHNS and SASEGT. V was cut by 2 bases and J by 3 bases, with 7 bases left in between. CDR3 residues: CASSEQGPNEKLFF. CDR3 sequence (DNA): TGTGCCAGCAGTGAACAGGGCCCTAATGAAAAACTGTTTTTT.

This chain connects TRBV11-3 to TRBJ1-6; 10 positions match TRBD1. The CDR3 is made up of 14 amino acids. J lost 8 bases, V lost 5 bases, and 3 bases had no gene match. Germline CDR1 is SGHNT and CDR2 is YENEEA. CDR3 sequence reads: CASSLGQGDSPLHF. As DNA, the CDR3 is TGTGCCAGCAGCCTAGGACAGGGGGATTCACCCCTCCACTTT.

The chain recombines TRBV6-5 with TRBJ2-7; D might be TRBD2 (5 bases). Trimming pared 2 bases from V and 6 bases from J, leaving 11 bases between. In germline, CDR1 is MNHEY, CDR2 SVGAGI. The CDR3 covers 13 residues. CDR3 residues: CASSYEASSEQYF. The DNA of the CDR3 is TGTGCCAGCAGTTACGAGGCTAGCAGCGAGCAGTACTTC.

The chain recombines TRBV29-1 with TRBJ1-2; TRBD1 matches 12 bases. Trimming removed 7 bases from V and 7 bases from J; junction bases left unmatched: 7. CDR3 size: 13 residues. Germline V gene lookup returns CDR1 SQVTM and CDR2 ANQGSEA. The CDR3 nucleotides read TGCAGCGCTGTGGGACAGGGGGCATTTGGCTACACCTTC. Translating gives CSAVGQGAFGYTF.

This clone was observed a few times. CDR3 region: CAWSLTGRYGYTF. The CDR3 DNA reads as TGTGCCTGGAGTCTGACAGGGAGGTATGGCTACACCTTC. The V and J genes are TRBV30 and TRBJ1-2; 7 positions match TRBD1. Looked up from germline, CDR1 is GTSNPN and CDR2 is SVGIG (reference sequence). V lost 2 bases, J lost 5 bases, and 5 bases stayed unmatched. The CDR3 is 13 amino acids.

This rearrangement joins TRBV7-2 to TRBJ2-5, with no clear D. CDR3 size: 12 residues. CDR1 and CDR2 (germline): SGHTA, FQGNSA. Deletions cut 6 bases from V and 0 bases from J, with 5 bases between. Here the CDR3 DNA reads TGTGCCAGCAGTCGGTACCAAGAGACCCAGTACTTC. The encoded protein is CASSRYQETQYF.

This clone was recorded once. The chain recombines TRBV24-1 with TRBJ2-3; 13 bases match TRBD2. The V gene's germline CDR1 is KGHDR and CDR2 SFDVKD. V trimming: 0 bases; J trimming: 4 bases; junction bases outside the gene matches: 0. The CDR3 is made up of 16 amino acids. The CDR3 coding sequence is TGTGCCACCAGTGATTTGACTAGCGGGAGGGCAGATACGCAGTATTTT. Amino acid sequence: CATSDLTSGRADTQYF.